Listed below are T cell receptor beta chains from one sample, sequenced in a study of blood T cell repertoires in COVID-19. The assay was immunoSEQ multiplex PCR, and TCRdb's table has in-frame clones only and misses some. The table lists some 160,000 clones, roughly 90% of them singletons. Sequenced sample: PBMCs or T cells enriched from blood (not recorded which). Receptor source: a woman in her forties or fifties who had recovered from COVID-19. Each CDR3 is given with its conserved first and last residue. Each record gives: J gene, D gene, V gene, clone size, CDR3 DNA, CDR3 protein. D genes are given only for firm matches. A clone size is listed for some rows: how often the clone was seen (once, few, many), or a class if it is expanded.

TRBJ2-5 TRBD1 TRBV7-9 NA TGTGCCAGCAGCTTAACCGAGACAGGGTTTGGGGAGACCCAGTACTTC CASSLTETGFGETQYF
TRBJ1-1 NA TRBV15 NA TGTGCCACCACCTCTCGGTTGGTCACTGAAGCTTTCTTT CATTSRLVTEAFF
TRBJ2-7 TRBD1 TRBV27 NA TGTGCCAGCACCCGGACAGGAACCTACGAGCAGTACTTC CASTRTGTYEQYF
TRBJ2-7 TRBD1 TRBV5-1 few TGCGCCAGCAGTTCTTACGGGACAGATCTACGAGGGCAGTACTTC CASSSYGTDLRGQYF
TRBJ2-7 TRBD2 TRBV6-5 NA TGTGCCAGCACAACTAGCGGTGCCCCCTACGAGCAGTACTTC CASTTSGAPYEQYF
TRBJ1-4 TRBD1 TRBV29-1 NA TGCAGCGTTATAGGACAGGGGGAAAAACTGTTTTTT CSVIGQGEKLFF
TRBJ1-6 NA TRBV11-2 once TGTGCCAGCAGCTTGTTGGCTCTGAATTCACCCCTCCACTTT CASSLLALNSPLHF
TRBJ2-3 TRBD2 TRBV12-5 NA TGTGCTAGTGGTCCCCGGGACTATCGGCGCACAGATACGCAGTATTTT CASGPRDYRRTDTQYF
TRBJ2-6 NA TRBV6-4 NA TGTGCCAGCAGTAGGGGGGGGACCTCTGGGGCCAACGTCCTGACTTTC CASSRGGTSGANVLTF
TRBJ1-2 TRBD1 TRBV29-1 NA TGCAGCGCCCTCCGGGACAGGGACTATGGCTACACCTTC CSALRDRDYGYTF
TRBJ2-5 NA TRBV2 NA TGTGCCAGCAAGAGGACCCGGGGAGAGGAAGAGACCCAGTACTTC CASKRTRGEEETQYF
TRBJ2-3 TRBD1 TRBV24-1 NA TGTGCCACCAGTGACGCCCGGACAGGTACAGATACGCAGTATTTT CATSDARTGTDTQYF
TRBJ2-1 TRBD2 TRBV5-4 NA TGTGCCAGCAGCTTGGCCCCGACTAGCGGGACCCACAATGAGCAGTTCTTC CASSLAPTSGTHNEQFF
TRBJ2-5 NA TRBV6-2/TRBV6-3 NA TGTGCCAGCAGTTACGGTGGTCTCGTAGTGAGGCTATCGGAGACCCAGTACTTC CASSYGGLVVRLSETQYF
TRBJ1-3 TRBD1 TRBV5-4 NA TGTGCCAGCAGCTCCTGGGACAGGGGAGAAAACACCATATATTTT CASSSWDRGENTIYF
TRBJ1-2 NA TRBV18 NA TGTGCCAGCTCATTACTACAGGGCTTCGACTATGGCTACACCTTC CASSLLQGFDYGYTF
TRBJ2-5 NA TRBV18 NA TGTGCCAGCTCACCCGGTGCAGTTTCTGGTGGCGGGACCCAGTACTTC CASSPGAVSGGGTQYF
TRBJ2-1 TRBD2 TRBV6-5 NA TGTGCCAGCAGTTACTCGACCAGCGGGGCCTACAATGAGCAGTTCTTC CASSYSTSGAYNEQFF
TRBJ2-7 NA TRBV3-1/TRBV3-2 NA TGTGCCAGCAGCCGAATTGGGTCGGGATACGAGCAGTACTTC CASSRIGSGYEQYF
TRBJ1-5 TRBD1 TRBV9 NA TGTGCCAGCAGCGTAGAGGATTCGCATCTGGGACAGGGGGGTCAGCCCCAGCATTTT CASSVEDSHLGQGGQPQHF
TRBJ1-2 NA TRBV19 once TGTGCCAGCACCCTTAGTCGTACCCTCAACTATGGCTACACCTTC CASTLSRTLNYGYTF
TRBJ2-1 TRBD2 TRBV4-3 NA TGCGCCAGCAGCCGTCACAAAACGGGGGGGCCAAATGAGCAGTTCTTC CASSRHKTGGPNEQFF
TRBJ1-1 NA TRBV18 NA TGTGCCAGCTCACCAGAGAGCGGGGCTGAAGCTTTCTTT CASSPESGAEAFF
TRBJ2-7 NA TRBV27 NA TGTGCCAGCAGTTTAACGCCACAGAGCTCCTACGAGCAGTACTTC CASSLTPQSSYEQYF
TRBJ2-7 TRBD1 TRBV12-3/TRBV12-4 NA TGTGCCAGCCTAAGACAGGGCGCCTACGAGCAGTACTTC CASLRQGAYEQYF
TRBJ1-5 NA TRBV6-5 NA TGTGCCAGCAGTTACTCGGCAGGAATGGCCCAGGAGCCCCAGCATTTT CASSYSAGMAQEPQHF
TRBJ2-6 TRBD1 TRBV7-8 NA TGTGCCAGCAGCGCACCCAGGGGGCGCTCGGCCCCTGGGGCCAACGTCCTGACTTTC CASSAPRGRSAPGANVLTF
TRBJ1-5 NA TRBV19 NA TGTGCCAGTAGTATAGGGGCAGGGGTTGAGTTGGGTAGCAATCAGCCCCAGCATTTT CASSIGAGVELGSNQPQHF
TRBJ2-3 NA TRBV3-1/TRBV3-2 NA TGTGCCAGCAGCCAAGAGGTGGGGAGGTACACAGATACGCAGTATTTT CASSQEVGRYTDTQYF
TRBJ1-1 NA TRBV7-9 few TGTGCCAGCAGCTTAGCGGGGGGAGCTTTCTTT CASSLAGGAFF
TRBJ2-3 TRBD2 TRBV11-3 NA TGTGCCAGCAGCTCCGCCCCGGGACTAGCGTCAGATACGCAGTATTTT CASSSAPGLASDTQYF
TRBJ2-7 TRBD2 TRBV7-2 NA TGTGCCAGCAGCTTAGGCGGGGGGGATCGCGAGCAGTACTTC CASSLGGGDREQYF
TRBJ1-1 NA TRBV29-1 NA TGCAGCGTTCGGGGGGCGGGAACTGAAGCTTTCTTT CSVRGAGTEAFF
TRBJ1-1 TRBD1 TRBV2 few TGTGCCAGCAGTGGGGACAGGGATTCGGCGGACACTGAAGCTTTCTTT CASSGDRDSADTEAFF
TRBJ2-2 NA TRBV19 once TGTGCCAGTAGGGTTCAGACCGGGGAGCTGTTTTTT CASRVQTGELFF
TRBJ2-2 NA TRBV6-5 few TGTGCCAGCAGGCCTACTAGGGACACCGGGGAGCTGTTTTTT CASRPTRDTGELFF
TRBJ2-1 TRBD1 TRBV7-8 NA TGTGCCAGCAGCCCTCAGGGACAGGGTGGGTTCTTC CASSPQGQGGFF
TRBJ1-4 TRBD1 TRBV11-2 NA TGTGCCAGCAGCGCGCCGCTGGGGACAGGGGGGTCTAATGAAAAACTGTTTTTT CASSAPLGTGGSNEKLFF
TRBJ2-7 NA TRBV29-1 NA TGCAGCGTTGAGGACCCAGGGGCATCCTACGAGCAGTACTTC CSVEDPGASYEQYF
TRBJ1-1 NA TRBV6-5 NA TGTGCCAGCCGGGAGGGTAGGAGGAACACTGAAGCTTTCTTT CASREGRRNTEAFF
TRBJ1-2 TRBD1 TRBV4-1 NA TGCGCCAGCAGCCAAGGACAGGGGGGCCCAGGATATGGCTACACCTTC CASSQGQGGPGYGYTF
TRBJ1-6 TRBD1 TRBV2 few TGTGCCAGCAGTTGGGACAGCTCCAATAATTCACCCCTCCACTTT CASSWDSSNNSPLHF
TRBJ1-1 NA TRBV7-8 NA TGTGCCAGCAGCCGGGACTTATCGAACACTGAAGCTTTCTTT CASSRDLSNTEAFF
TRBJ2-3 NA TRBV30 once TGTGCCTCCGAGGGGGAAACAGATACGCAGTATTTT CASEGETDTQYF
TRBJ2-3 NA TRBV27 NA TGTGCCAGCAGCCCCAGACAGGGACTGACAGATACGCAGTATTTT CASSPRQGLTDTQYF
TRBJ2-5 TRBD2 TRBV28 NA TGTGCCAGCAGTTTAGGCGGGGGGGCCGGAAAGACCCAGTACTTC CASSLGGGAGKTQYF
TRBJ2-2 TRBD1 TRBV19 NA TGTGCCAGTAGCTATTCGACAGGGGGCGCGAACGCCGGGGAGCTGTTTTTT CASSYSTGGANAGELFF
TRBJ1-5 TRBD1 TRBV5-6 few TGTGCCAGCATAGCCGACAGGGGAGTGGATCAGCCCCAGCATTTT CASIADRGVDQPQHF
TRBJ1-6 NA TRBV6-5 NA TGTGCCAGCAGCCGCCTAGACAGATCACCCCTCCACTTT CASSRLDRSPLHF
TRBJ2-7 TRBD2 TRBV27 NA TGTGCCAGCAGATTCCGGGGGGTCGGCTCCTACGAGCAGTACTTC CASRFRGVGSYEQYF